A single sample is the source of the 16 T cell receptor beta chains below, sequenced in a study of shared clonotypes between healthy human individuals. Assay used: immunoSEQ multiplex PCR; TCRdb lists only in-frame clones, some missing. The data hold roughly 2 million clones, with around 95% observed a single time. The sample comprised naive CD4+ T cells sorted from blood. Subset of the sample: CD45RA+ positively selected. These receptors all come from a man younger than 35 in good health.

This chain uses TRBV7-2 with TRBJ2-1; TRBD1 agrees at 7 bases. J lost 8 bases, V lost 4 bases, and 14 bases had no gene match. Germline CDR1 is SGHTA and CDR2 is FQGNSA. The CDR3 is 16 residues long. Written as DNA, the CDR3 is TGTGCCAGCAGCTCACAGGGGTGGAGCCGAGGCGATGAGCAGTTCTTC. Amino acids: CASSSQGWSRGDEQFF.

The V and J genes are TRBV7-2 and TRBJ1-2; the match to TRBD1 covers 9 bases. Trimming at V came to 5 bases and at J to 4 bases, leaving 8 bases not matched to a gene. From germline, CDR1 is SGHTA and CDR2 FQGNSA. The length of the CDR3 is 15 residues. The CDR3 is CASSPGTGKGYGYTF. In DNA, the CDR3 is TGTGCCAGCAGCCCAGGGACAGGGAAGGGCTATGGCTACACCTTC.

CDR3 sequence: CATSRGGTGRYEQYF. CDR3 nucleotide sequence: TGTGCCACCAGCAGAGGAGGGACAGGGAGGTACGAGCAGTACTTC. This chain uses TRBV15 with TRBJ2-7; 9 nucleotides agree with TRBD1. The J segment lost 4 bases and the V segment lost 1 base, leaving 5 bases of the junction unmatched. Germline CDR1 is LNHNV and CDR2 is YYDKDF (reference sequence). There are 15 residues in the CDR3.

The CDR3 protein is CASSEGPGTKNTEAFF. In DNA, the CDR3 is TGTGCCAGCAGCGAGGGGCCCGGGACAAAAAACACTGAAGCTTTCTTT. This chain joins TRBV9 and TRBJ1-1, with D possibly matching TRBD1 (6 bases). The ends were cut back, 3 bases at V and 2 bases at J, with 17 bases in the middle. Per germline, CDR1 SGDLS and CDR2 YYNGEE. CDR3 size: 16 residues.

The V gene is TRBV7-9, the J gene TRBJ1-4; D ambiguous. Germline V CDR1 and CDR2: SEHNR, FQNEAQ (reference sequence). V was clipped by 6 bases and J by 4 bases, with 12 bases between them. The CDR3 consists of 14 residues. This chain's CDR3 is CASSSGLLNEKLFF. The DNA for the CDR3 is TGTGCCAGCAGTTCAGGACTCCTTAATGAAAAACTGTTTTTT.

The rearrangement links TRBV10-3 to TRBJ2-7; D is uncertain. V lost 4 bases to trimming and J lost 2 bases, with 9 bases between them. The CDR3 sequence is 13 residues long. CDR1 is ENHRY, CDR2 SYGVKD, per germline. The chain's CDR3 is CAISGDTAYEQYF. DNA for the CDR3: TGTGCCATCAGTGGTGACACAGCCTACGAGCAGTACTTC.

The gene calls are TRBV27 and TRBJ2-6; TRBD1 aligns across 7 bases. Germline V gene data show CDR1 as MNHEY and CDR2 as SMNVEV (reference sequence). The V gene end was trimmed by 9 bases and the J gene end by 1 base; junction bases not matched to a gene: 3. This CDR3 has 14 amino acids. The CDR3: CASHRGSGANVLTF. The CDR3 region has the DNA TGTGCCAGTCACAGGGGATCTGGGGCCAACGTCCTGACTTTC.

About this clone: Compared with germline, one end of the junction differs, possibly owing to a read error. V and J are TRBV7-2 and TRBJ2-4; 9 nucleotides line up with TRBD2. Germline-derived CDR1 and CDR2 are SGHTA and FQGNSA. This CDR3 is 12 amino acids long. The CDR3 bases are TGTGCCAGCAGCTTAGACGGCGGGAGGGCCCTGTTC. Its protein product is CASSLDGGRALF.

This sequence joins TRBV4-3 and TRBJ2-7, with D hard to call. V gave up 1 base and J gave up 3 bases, with 7 bases separating them. The CDR3 extends over 13 amino acids. The germline gives CDR1 LGHNA, CDR2 YSLEER. The CDR3 DNA sequence: TGCGCCAGCAGCCAAGTTATTAACTACGAGCAGTACTTC. Residues: CASSQVINYEQYF.

The chain combines TRBV6-6 with TRBJ2-3; D perhaps matches TRBD1 (6 bases). The CDR3 totals 14 residues. Germline V lookup: CDR1 MNHNY, CDR2 SVGAGI (reference sequence). Between the trimmed V and J ends, which lost 7 bases and 5 bases, there was a span of 16 bases. CDR3 protein: CASTGDRLGDTQYF. For the CDR3, the DNA is TGTGCCAGCACCGGAGACAGGTTGGGAGATACGCAGTATTTT.

The V and J genes are TRBV6-5 and TRBJ2-1; TRBD1 aligns across 8 bases. The V segment lost 2 bases and the J segment 4 bases; nucleotides outside the gene matches: 4. CDR1 and CDR2 (germline): MNHEY, SVGAGI. The CDR3 totals 15 residues. CDR3 in DNA: TGTGCCAGCAGTTACGACTACAGGGGGTACAATGAGCAGTTCTTC. Its translation is CASSYDYRGYNEQFF.

The gene calls are TRBV6-6 and TRBJ2-3; no clear D gene. V lost 6 bases to trimming and J lost 3 bases, with 10 bases between them. The CDR3 extends over 13 amino acids. CDR1 MNHNY and CDR2 SVGAGI come from the germline V gene (reference sequence). In DNA, the CDR3 is TGTGCCAGCAGACCGTCAGCTACAGATACGCAGTATTTT. Translated, it gives CASRPSATDTQYF.

V and J are TRBV7-9 and TRBJ1-1; D is perhaps TRBD1 (5 bases). Trimming cost V 1 base and J 8 bases, with 8 bases left between them. The CDR3 consists of 12 residues. In germline, CDR1 is SEHNR, CDR2 FQNEAQ (reference sequence). CDR3 coding DNA: TGTGCCAGCAGCTTAGACAGGCAGGAAGCTTTCTTT. This encodes CASSLDRQEAFF.

The CDR3 loop is CASSLAALNDEQFF. CDR3 nucleotides: TGCGCCAGCAGCTTGGCAGCTCTTAACGATGAGCAGTTCTTC. The chain couples TRBV5-1 to TRBJ2-1, with D hard to call. The CDR3 runs to 14 residues. Trimming took off 0 bases at V and 8 bases at J, with 12 bases between the two ends. Germline V gene sequence: CDR1 SGHRS, CDR2 YFSETQ.

The chain links TRBV11-2 to TRBJ2-5, with D perhaps TRBD1 or TRBD2 (5 bases each). This CDR3 region has 16 residues. Trimming cost V 2 bases and J 3 bases, with 16 bases left between them. Germline V lookup: CDR1 SGHAT, CDR2 FQNNGV. The CDR3 sequence is CASSLRVGELKETQYF. The CDR3 DNA sequence: TGTGCCAGCAGCTTAAGGGTGGGGGAGCTAAAAGAGACCCAGTACTTC.

This clone was counted a few times. The sample carries other DNA sequences with the same CDR3. The chain joins TRBV7-2 to TRBJ2-3; tentative D call: TRBD2 (5 bases). The V and J ends lost 2 bases and 2 bases respectively, with 8 bases between them. Looked up from germline, CDR1 is SGHTA and CDR2 is FQGNSA. The CDR3 contains 14 residues. This CDR3 is CASSLRTYTDTQYF. The CDR3, as DNA: TGTGCCAGCAGCTTAAGGACTTACACAGATACGCAGTATTTT.